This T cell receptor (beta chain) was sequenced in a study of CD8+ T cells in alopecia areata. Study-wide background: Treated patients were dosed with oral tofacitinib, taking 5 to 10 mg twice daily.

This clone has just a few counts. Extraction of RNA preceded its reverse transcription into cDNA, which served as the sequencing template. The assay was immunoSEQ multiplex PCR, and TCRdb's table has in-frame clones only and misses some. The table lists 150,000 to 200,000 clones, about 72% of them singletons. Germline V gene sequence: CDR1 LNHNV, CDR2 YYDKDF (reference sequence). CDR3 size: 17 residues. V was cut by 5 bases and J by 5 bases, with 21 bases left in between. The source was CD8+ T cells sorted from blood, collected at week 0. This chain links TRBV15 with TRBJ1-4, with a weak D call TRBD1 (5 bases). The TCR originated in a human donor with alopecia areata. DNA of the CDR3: TGTGCCACCAGCCCCGCGACTAGGACGGGGCCGAATGAAAAACTGTTTTTT. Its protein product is CATSPATRTGPNEKLFF.